The clone carrying this T cell receptor beta chain occurred many times. Trimming cost V 0 bases and J 1 base, with 6 bases left between them. The CDR3 extends over 14 amino acids. Germline V gene lookup returns CDR1 MNHEY and CDR2 SVGEGT. TCRdb called the RT-PCR reads again in MiXCR, with one record for every CDR3 protein. The table includes 550,000 to 650,000 distinct CDR3 sequences, 10% to 15% detected once. The sample is drawn from a study of response to subunit inactivated influenza vaccine. This TCR came from a man aged 45-60 years who received an inactivated influenza vaccine. Specimen: PBMCs from blood, collected on the day of vaccination. The chain recombines TRBV6-2 or TRBV6-3 with TRBJ2-5, with D perhaps matching TRBD2 (5 bases). In nucleotides, the CDR3 is TGTGCCAGCAGTTACTCGACTACCCAAGAGACCCAGTACTTC. Residues: CASSYSTTQETQYF.